The clone carrying this T cell receptor (beta chain) was detected ten times or more. Its antigen is currently unknown. These data belong to a study of regulatory T cells in long-lasting Graves disease. Study-level points and caveats: TRBV28, TRBJ1-2 and TRBJ2-5 were favored in persistent disease.

The TCR beta library used iRepertoire HTBI primers with Arm-PCR amplification of CDR3. In the original processing: Spanning all samples, the identified segments comprised 62 TRBV and approximately 13 TRBJ. Using its own MiXCR run on the multiplex PCR reads, TCRdb lists one record per CDR3 protein. TCRdb's processing, not the authors', yielded these V and J calls. The data show around 420,000 distinct CDR3 sequences, about 14% seen once. The CDR3 runs to 13 residues. Trimming at V came to 4 bases and at J to 6 bases, leaving 5 bases not matched to a gene. This sample's time point: newly diagnosed GD, antithyroid drugs for less than 3 months. The TCR library was made from RNA that had been extracted from PBMCs in TRIzol.

The receptor comes from a female donor with Graves disease. This material consisted of peripheral blood mononuclear cells (PBMCs), taken at new diagnosis, from a patient treated with antithyroid drugs. The chain joins TRBV12-3 or TRBV12-4 to TRBJ1-2; 7 nucleotides align to TRBD1. The CDR3 region is CASSSGGGNGYTF. In DNA, the CDR3 is TGTGCCAGCAGTTCGGGAGGGGGCAATGGCTACACCTTC.